This record looks at one T cell receptor beta chain sequence and its context. Its matching antigen is unknown. Vbeta (60) and Jbeta (13) primers were used in the PCR. TCRdb's table, derived via immunoSEQ multiplex PCR, lists solely in-frame clones and lacks some. Of just over 150,000 clones listed, over 75% are singletons. This specimen comes from a study of cytomegalovirus exposure and HLA in healthy donors. Study outcomes and limitations: TCR beta V- and J-gene trimming was later associated with a missense DCLRE1C variant.

The CDR3 is 18 residues long. The germline CDR1 and CDR2 sequences are MGHDK and SYGVNS. The V end was cut by 6 bases, the J end by 4 bases, with 27 bases between. The clonotype was recovered from a woman between 45 and 65 years old in good health and CMV-seropositive. The sequenced material came from PBMCs. This chain links TRBV25-1 with TRBJ1-2; D might be TRBD1 (5 bases). Here the CDR3 reads CASSDVKEGTGAFYGYTF. DNA of the CDR3: TGTGCCAGCAGCGACGTGAAGGAGGGGACCGGGGCCTTCTATGGCTACACCTTC.